This is a list of T cell receptor beta chains from one sample in a study of blood T cell repertoires in COVID-19. Produced via immunoSEQ multiplex PCR; TCRdb's table is partial and in-frame only. The data show about 180,000 clones, under 85% seen once. The source material was peripheral blood. The source of these receptors is an older woman with COVID-19, enrolled during active disease. Both conserved end residues are part of each CDR3. A D gene is named only where the DNA matches it firmly. Rows give clone size only sometimes, using once, few, many, or a class for an expanded clone.

CDR3nt	CDR3aa	d_gene	abundance	v_gene	j_gene
TGTGCCAGCTCCGAGGACAGGGCGTTCCATGGCTACACCTTC	CASSEDRAFHGYTF	TRBD1	.	TRBV18	TRBJ1-2
TGCGCCAGCAGCTTGGCCATAGGGACTAGCGGGAGTGAGCAGTTCTTC	CASSLAIGTSGSEQFF	TRBD2	.	TRBV5-1	TRBJ2-1
TGCGCCAGCAGCATTATAGCGGGCCAAGAGACCCAGTACTTC	CASSIIAGQETQYF	TRBD2	.	TRBV5-1	TRBJ2-5
TGTGCCAGCAGCCGTAACCTTGGGACAGGACTGAACACTGAAGCTTTCTTT	CASSRNLGTGLNTEAFF	TRBD1	.	TRBV5-8	TRBJ1-1
TGTGCCAGCAGCCACAGGGGCACGTACGAGCAGTACTTC	CASSHRGTYEQYF	.	.	TRBV14	TRBJ2-7
TGTGCCAGCAGCTTAGCAGGGACAGCCTATGGCTACACCTTC	CASSLAGTAYGYTF	TRBD1	.	TRBV7-2	TRBJ1-2
TGTGCCAGCTCACCACGGGGGGATGAAAAACTGTTTTTT	CASSPRGDEKLFF	.	.	TRBV18	TRBJ1-4
TGTGCCAGTAGTGTAATCCAGGGCTCTAATCAGCCCCAGCATTTT	CASSVIQGSNQPQHF	.	.	TRBV19	TRBJ1-5
TGCGCCAGCAGCCTCGGACTAGCGGGAGGGAAATGGGAGTACGAGCAGTACTTC	CASSLGLAGGKWEYEQYF	TRBD2	.	TRBV5-1	TRBJ2-7
TGTGCCAGTCGCATACAGGCTAGCAATCAGCCCCAGCATTTT	CASRIQASNQPQHF	.	once	TRBV19	TRBJ1-5
TGTGCCAGCAGTCCCCGACAGGGCTCTGGAAACACCATATATTTT	CASSPRQGSGNTIYF	TRBD1	.	TRBV6-5	TRBJ1-3
TGTGCCTGGAAGTTTTCGACAGTGAACACTGAAGCTTTCTTT	CAWKFSTVNTEAFF	.	.	TRBV30	TRBJ1-1
TGTGCCAGCAGCCCCGGACAGGGGAATTCACCCCTCCACTTT	CASSPGQGNSPLHF	TRBD1	few	TRBV7-9	TRBJ1-6
TGTGCCAGCAGCCTCGACAGGAAGACTGGCTACACCTTC	CASSLDRKTGYTF	.	.	TRBV7-2	TRBJ1-2
TGTGCCAGCAGCCCAGGGTACTTTAGCGGGAGGACACAAGGGGCCCAGTACTTC	CASSPGYFSGRTQGAQYF	TRBD2	.	TRBV7-2	TRBJ2-5
TGTGCCAGCAGTTACTCGGTTAGCGGGAGTCAGCAGCAGTACTTC	CASSYSVSGSQQQYF	TRBD2	.	TRBV6-6	TRBJ2-7
TGTGCCAGCGAGAAAGCGGGGTATCAAGAGACCCAGTACTTC	CASEKAGYQETQYF	TRBD2	.	TRBV2	TRBJ2-5
TGTGCCAGCAGCGTACTTGGGGCCAACGTCCTGACTTTC	CASSVLGANVLTF	.	.	TRBV9	TRBJ2-6
TGTGCCAGCAGTGTCAGGGGGCGCGGGGTCCGGTCGGAGCTGTTTTTT	CASSVRGRGVRSELFF	TRBD1	.	TRBV28	TRBJ2-2
TGTGCCAGTAGTAGATCGGGACTAGCGGGAGGAGCCGGGGAGCTGTTTTTT	CASSRSGLAGGAGELFF	TRBD2	.	TRBV19	TRBJ2-2
TGCAGTGCTAGTGTATCTAGCGGGAGGTCAGATACGCAGTATTTT	CSASVSSGRSDTQYF	TRBD2	.	TRBV20-1	TRBJ2-3
TGTGCCAGCAGCCGTAGCGGCGGGATGAGCTCCTACAATGAGCAGTTCTTC	CASSRSGGMSSYNEQFF	.	many	TRBV7-9	TRBJ2-1
TGCAGCGTTAGATCACAGGGGGCCCAGGAGACCCAGTACTTC	CSVRSQGAQETQYF	TRBD1	.	TRBV29-1	TRBJ2-5
TGTGCCACCAGTGATGGGAGTAGCGGGAAACCCTACGAGCAGTACTTC	CATSDGSSGKPYEQYF	TRBD2	.	TRBV24-1	TRBJ2-7
TGTGCCAGCAGTTCTCCCAGAGCCCGGACTAGCGGTTACAATGAGCAGTTCTTC	CASSSPRARTSGYNEQFF	TRBD2	.	TRBV28	TRBJ2-1
.	CASSPDVAQGARKTFF	.	.	TRBV5-5	TRBJ1-1
TGTGCCAGCAGTCCGACCGGGGTAAGCACTGAAGCTTTCTTT	CASSPTGVSTEAFF	.	.	TRBV2	TRBJ1-1
TGTGCCAGCTCAGTCTCTTCCGGGGTGGACTACGAGCAGTACTTC	CASSVSSGVDYEQYF	.	few	TRBV18	TRBJ2-7
TGTGCCAGCTCACCAGGGGGGGACACTGAAGCTTTCTTT	CASSPGGDTEAFF	.	once	TRBV18	TRBJ1-1
TGTGCCAGTAGCGGGGCAGGACTAGCGGGAGCCAGTGAGCAGTTCTTC	CASSGAGLAGASEQFF	TRBD2	.	TRBV19	TRBJ2-1
TGTGCCAGCTCACCAAAGGCGGCAGGGAAAAGCTTGACCTCTGGAAACACCATATATTTT	CASSPKAAGKSLTSGNTIYF	.	once	TRBV18	TRBJ1-3
TGTGCCATCAGGGGACAGGGGAATAATCAGCCCCAGCATTTT	CAIRGQGNNQPQHF	TRBD1	few	TRBV10-3	TRBJ1-5